The 28 T cell receptor beta chains given below trace back to one sample, sequenced in a study of beta chain features in type 1 diabetes. The authors reverse transcribed all of the isolated RNA, so sequencing captured expressed TCRB transcripts. Produced via immunoSEQ multiplex PCR; TCRdb's table is partial and in-frame only. The table shows 900,000 or so clones, with 17% occurring only once. Sequencing input: naive CD4+ T cells from blood. All receptors come from a woman aged 18-29 years in good health.

V usage is TRBV11-2 and J usage is TRBJ1-4; D is possibly TRBD1 (5 bases). The CDR3 is made up of 15 amino acids. CDR1 SGHAT and CDR2 FQNNGV come from the germline V gene. The V end was cut by 6 bases, the J end by 5 bases, with 16 bases between. CDR3 residues: CASRRVGRKNEKLFF. The CDR3 region has the DNA TGTGCCAGCAGGAGGGTGGGGCGGAAAAATGAAAAACTGTTTTTT.

This clone came up a few times. J is TRBJ2-7 and V is TRBV5-6, with D perhaps matching TRBD1 (6 bases). Trimming left V 0 bases short and J 0 bases short, with 13 bases between. This CDR3 comprises 16 residues. The V gene's germline CDR1 is SGHDT and CDR2 YYEEEE. The CDR3 DNA sequence: TGTGCCAGCAGCTTGGGTCTACAGGGTTCCTCCTACGAGCAGTACTTC. Amino acids: CASSLGLQGSSYEQYF. Together with reference TRBV5-6 and TRBJ2-7, the CDR3 gives the full variable domain: DAGVTQSPTHLIKTRGQQVTLRCSPKSGHDTVSWYQQALGQGPQFIFQYYEEEERQRGNFPDRFSGHQFPNYSSELNVNALLLGDSALYLCASSLGLQGSSYEQYFGPGTRLTVT.

The CDR3 sequence is CASSLAPRAGGFTDTQYF. DNA for the CDR3: TGTGCCAGCAGCTTAGCCCCAAGGGCAGGGGGCTTTACAGATACGCAGTATTTT. V and J are TRBV7-9 and TRBJ2-3; 8 nucleotides line up with TRBD1. Trimming took 0 bases from V and 3 from J; bases not matched to a gene: 11. The germline CDR1 and CDR2 sequences are SEHNR and FQNEAQ (reference sequence). The CDR3 has 18 residues.

This clone was found a few times. The chain uses TRBV18 and TRBJ2-7; D may be TRBD2 (6 bases). The CDR3 has 15 residues. In germline, CDR1 is KGHSH, CDR2 LQKENI. Trimming removed 6 bases at V and 3 bases at J, with 18 bases between. CDR3 residues: CASSPTGGRRYEQYF. CDR3 DNA sequence: TGTGCCAGCTCCCCGACCGGGGGTCGCCGCTACGAGCAGTACTTC.

This clone was found a few times. The chain employs TRBV4-2 and TRBJ2-3; D may correspond to TRBD1 or TRBD2 (5 bases each). CDR1 is LGHNA and CDR2 is YNFKEQ in the germline V gene. Between the trimmed V and J ends, which lost 1 base and 0 bases, there was a span of 17 bases. This CDR3 has 18 amino acids. The CDR3 reads CASSQVNLAGISTDTQYF. The CDR3 DNA follows: TGTGCCAGCAGCCAAGTAAACCTAGCAGGGATAAGCACAGATACGCAGTATTTT.

This clone was recorded a few times. The same CDR3 also results from other DNA sequences found in this sample. This sequence joins TRBV28 and TRBJ1-4; no definite D call. Germline lookup yields CDR1 MDHEN and CDR2 SYDVKM. Trimming took 3 bases from V and 8 from J, leaving 10 bases between them. CDR3 length: 13 residues. CDR3 in amino acids: CASSFRGYEKLFF. The CDR3 bases are TGTGCCAGCAGTTTCAGAGGGTACGAAAAACTGTTTTTT.

This clone was observed a few times. This chain uses TRBV4-2 with TRBJ2-2, with D perhaps being TRBD1 or TRBD2 (5 bases each). CDR3 length equals 14 residues. Germline values: CDR1 LGHNA, CDR2 YNFKEQ. Trimming took 0 bases from V and 6 from J, leaving 8 bases between them. CDR3 nucleotide sequence: TGTGCCAGCAGCCAAGATGGGGGTGCCGGGGAGCTGTTTTTT. The encoded protein is CASSQDGGAGELFF.

The rearrangement links TRBV5-6 to TRBJ1-1, with TRBD1 identical over 10 bases. CDR1 is SGHDT and CDR2 is YYEEEE in the germline V gene. The V gene end was trimmed by 4 bases and the J gene end by 0 bases; junction bases not matched to a gene: 6. CDR3 length: 16 amino acids. The CDR3 DNA sequence: TGTGCCAGCAGCCTATGGGGACAGGGGATGAACACTGAAGCTTTCTTT. Its protein product is CASSLWGQGMNTEAFF.

The chain combines TRBV4-1 with TRBJ2-3; D may match TRBD1 or TRBD2 (5 bases each). This CDR3 contains 20 residues. Trimming stripped 4 bases from V and 0 bases from J, with 26 bases between. Germline V gene lookup returns CDR1 MGHRA and CDR2 YSYEKL. The CDR3 protein is CASSLTRAWGDGGSTDTQYF. The CDR3 DNA sequence: TGCGCCAGCAGCCTAACCCGCGCGTGGGGTGATGGGGGAAGCACAGATACGCAGTATTTT.

The table lists this clone with a few counts. The chain links TRBV7-3 to TRBJ2-3; D is possibly TRBD1 (5 bases). CDR1 is SGHTA, CDR2 FQGTGA, per germline. V gave up 2 bases and J gave up 2 bases, with 11 bases separating them. The CDR3 is 15 amino acids. CDR3 nucleotides: TGTGCCAGCAGCTTACTTAAAGGGGTCACAGATACGCAGTATTTT. Its protein product is CASSLLKGVTDTQYF.

This clone has a handful of counts. The rearrangement joins TRBV28 to TRBJ2-3, with D uncertain. This CDR3 region has 11 residues. Germline CDR1 and CDR2: MDHEN and SYDVKM. V was shortened by 6 bases and J by 2 bases, with 3 bases between the two germline ends. As DNA, the CDR3 is TGTGCCAGCAGGAACACAGATACGCAGTATTTT. Translating it yields CASRNTDTQYF. The complete variable domain, with remaining parts taken from reference TRBV28 and TRBJ2-3, reads DVKVTQSSRYLVKRTGEKVFLECVQDMDHENMFWYRQDPGLGLRLIYFSYDVKMKEKGDIPEGYSVSREKKERFSLILESASTNQTSMYLCASRNTDTQYFGPGTRLTVL.

The chain recombines TRBV5-1 with TRBJ2-7; D possibly corresponds to TRBD1 (5 bases). From germline, CDR1 is SGHRS and CDR2 YFSETQ. The CDR3 is 13 amino acids. The germline V and J ends were trimmed by 4 bases and 7 bases, with 15 bases remaining between them. The CDR3 sequence is CASSGDSAGEQYF. In DNA, the CDR3 is TGCGCCAGCAGCGGTGACAGTGCTGGGGAGCAGTACTTC.

The chain recombines TRBV6-6 with TRBJ1-1; 7 nucleotides align to TRBD1. CDR1 is MNHNY, CDR2 SVGAGI, per germline (reference sequence). There are 12 residues in the CDR3. CDR3 DNA sequence: TGTGCTTCATACAGGGGAGTCACTGAAGCTTTCTTT. The encoded protein is CASYRGVTEAFF.

V gene TRBV5-1 combines with J gene TRBJ2-3; 7 nucleotides agree with TRBD1. The CDR3 spans 16 residues. Germline-derived CDR1 and CDR2 are SGHRS and YFSETQ. The trim removed 4 bases at V and 0 bases at J, leaving 8 bases unmatched. The CDR3, as DNA: TGCGCCAGCAGCGTTGGGACAGCCCTTAGCACAGATACGCAGTATTTT. Translation gives CASSVGTALSTDTQYF.

The chain is built from TRBV7-3 and TRBJ2-2; D might be TRBD1 (5 bases). Trimming left V 3 bases short and J 2 bases short, with 7 bases between. Germline V gene data show CDR1 as SGHTA and CDR2 as FQGTGA. There are 14 residues in the CDR3. CDR3 sequence: CASSFDSNTGELFF. The CDR3 DNA follows: TGTGCCAGCAGCTTCGACAGTAACACCGGGGAGCTGTTTTTT.

The V and J genes are TRBV28 and TRBJ2-7, with a tentative D call TRBD1 (6 bases). The CDR3 contains 14 residues. Germline V gene lookup returns CDR1 MDHEN and CDR2 SYDVKM. Between the trimmed V and J ends, which lost 6 bases and 2 bases, there was a span of 14 bases. DNA for the CDR3: TGTGCCAGCAGCTACTCGGGACAAACCTACGAGCAGTACTTC. It translates to CASSYSGQTYEQYF.

The gene calls are TRBV4-2 and TRBJ2-7; 10 bases are shared with TRBD2. This CDR3 region has 17 residues. The germline V gene has CDR1 LGHNA and CDR2 YNFKEQ. Trimming cost V 4 bases and J 1 base; bases outside gene matches: 10. CDR3 bases: TGTGCCAGCAGCCCCGACAGCGGGAGGGCCGGGTCCTACGAGCAGTACTTC. This codes for CASSPDSGRAGSYEQYF.

This clone was seen a few times. For the CDR3, the DNA is TGTGCCAGCAGCGTAAGGGGAGGATCTGGGGCCAACGTCCTGACTTTC. Translation gives CASSVRGGSGANVLTF. The chain has TRBV9 and TRBJ2-6, with TRBD2 as a possible D gene (6 bases). Per the germline V gene, CDR1 is SGDLS and CDR2 is YYNGEE. V lost 1 base and J lost 1, with 9 bases in between. This CDR3 is 16 amino acids long.

Points on this clone: Other DNA variants within this sample encode the same CDR3. This chain connects TRBV11-2 to TRBJ1-2; D is undetermined. The CDR3 contains 12 residues. CDR1 and CDR2 from the germline V gene are SGHAT and FQNNGV. V dropped 1 base and J dropped 4 bases, with 4 bases sitting between them. CDR3 nucleotides: TGTGCCAGCAGCTTAGTCGGCTATGGCTACACCTTC. Translation: CASSLVGYGYTF.

Note on this clone: This same CDR3 is encoded by further DNA sequences in the sample. The V and J genes are TRBV20-1 and TRBJ2-1; D unclear. The length of the CDR3 is 11 residues. Germline V gene sequence: CDR1 DFQATT, CDR2 SNEGSKA (reference sequence). V lost 5 bases, J lost 4 bases, and 6 bases lay in between. This chain's CDR3 is CSAPNYNEQFF. CDR3 bases: TGCAGTGCTCCCAATTACAATGAGCAGTTCTTC.

There are a few counts of this clone. This chain connects TRBV18 to TRBJ2-6; TRBD1 might be the D (6 bases). From germline, CDR1 is KGHSH and CDR2 LQKENI. Deletions cut 3 bases from V and 0 bases from J, with 12 bases between. This CDR3 has 17 amino acids. The CDR3 reads CASSPYRDASGANVLTF. CDR3 bases: TGTGCCAGCTCACCGTACAGGGATGCCTCTGGGGCCAACGTCCTGACTTTC.

This clone has only a few counts. The rearrangement links TRBV5-1 to TRBJ2-1; TRBD2 aligns across 9 bases. Germline CDR1 is SGHRS and CDR2 is YFSETQ. V shed 0 bases and J 4 bases; nucleotides not matched to a gene: 5. The CDR3 covers 16 residues. The CDR3 DNA reads as TGCGCCAGCAGCTTGGCGTGGACTAGCGCTTACAATGAGCAGTTCTTC. As protein: CASSLAWTSAYNEQFF.

In this sample, this clone turned up a few times. This rearrangement joins TRBV5-4 to TRBJ2-7; 16 bases agree with TRBD2. Germline V lookup: CDR1 SGHNT, CDR2 YYREEE (reference sequence). The V gene end was trimmed by 4 bases and the J gene end by 6 bases; junction bases not matched to a gene: 7. The CDR3 spans 16 residues. In nucleotides, the CDR3 is TGTGCCAGCAGCCAAGGGACTAGCGGGAGGGCCGCCGAGCAGTACTTC. Translated: CASSQGTSGRAAEQYF.

In this sample, this clone turned up a few times. This chain links TRBV6-5 with TRBJ2-3; weak D call: TRBD2 (5 bases). Looked up from germline, CDR1 is MNHEY and CDR2 is SVGAGI. The CDR3 runs to 13 residues. The V end lost 6 bases, the J end lost 4 bases, and 11 bases lay between the germline ends. The chain's CDR3 is CASREGPADTQYF. The CDR3 nucleotides are TGTGCCAGCAGAGAGGGCCCCGCAGATACGCAGTATTTT.

A few counts support this clone. J is TRBJ1-3 and V is TRBV6-5; tentative D call: TRBD1 (5 bases). Trimming shortened V by 2 bases and J by 4 bases, and 9 bases separated the two germline ends. The CDR3 spans 14 residues. Germline CDR1 reads MNHEY; CDR2 reads SVGAGI. The CDR3 here is CASSYARTGNTIYF. CDR3 in DNA: TGTGCCAGCAGTTACGCCCGGACAGGAAACACCATATATTTT.

The chain employs TRBV15 and TRBJ2-5; 7 positions match TRBD2. This CDR3 spans 14 amino acids. Per the germline V gene, CDR1 is LNHNV and CDR2 is YYDKDF (reference sequence). With 3 bases clipped from V and 5 bases from J, the junction kept 6 bases outside the gene matches. CDR3 region: CATSSGGSGETQYF. Written as DNA, the CDR3 is TGTGCCACCAGCAGCGGGGGGTCGGGCGAGACCCAGTACTTC.

This clone appeared a few times. This sequence joins TRBV28 and TRBJ2-1; 8 bases agree with TRBD2. In germline, CDR1 is MDHEN, CDR2 SYDVKM. V gave up 5 bases and J gave up 6 bases; unmatched junction bases: 3. The CDR3 has 13 amino acids. CDR3 sequence (DNA): TGTGCCAGCAGTCCCGGGGGGGGCAATGAGCAGTTCTTC. This encodes CASSPGGGNEQFF.

On this clone itself: The conserved closing phenylalanine or tryptophan is absent in this CDR3, likely reflecting a read error. No DNA is shown, since the ends of the CDR3 on it are uncertain; the CDR3 is the one TCRdb lists. This rearrangement joins TRBV18 to TRBJ2-7; the table assigns TRBD1, which was not confirmed against the DNA. The CDR3 adds up to 13 amino acids, both ends counted. The germline CDR1 and CDR2 sequences are KGHSH and LQKENI. CDR3 region: CASSTGTGTEVSL.